One and the same sample provided the 11 T cell receptor beta chains below, sequenced in a study of T-cell memory formation after mild COVID-19. TCRdb reanalysed the 5' RACE reads using MiXCR and keeps one entry per CDR3 protein. The table shows about 170,000 distinct CDR3 sequences, with 13% occurring only once. Input material: PBMCs or a T cell subset sorted from them (not recorded which). All receptors come from a man between 18 and 29 years old who had mild COVID-19 (a few samples of this study predate the infection). Cell type and time point are not known.

The V gene is TRBV6-2 or TRBV6-3, the J gene TRBJ1-5, with 7 nucleotides matching TRBD1. Germline assignment: CDR1 MNHEY and CDR2 SVGEGT. Trimming removed 6 bases from V and 2 bases from J; junction bases left unmatched: 10. This CDR3 is 16 amino acids long. In DNA form, the CDR3 reads TGTGCCAGCAGGCACTGGGTTGACAGGGGCAATCAGCCCCAGCATTTT. Its protein product is CASRHWVDRGNQPQHF.

The chain is built from TRBV14 and TRBJ1-1; 9 bases map to TRBD1. Germline V CDR1 and CDR2: SGHDN, FVKESK. The CDR3 has 14 residues. The ends lost 6 bases at V and 6 bases at J; junction bases unmatched: 8. CDR3 DNA sequence: TGTGCCAGCAGACGCGCCGGGACAGGGCCTGAAGCTTTCTTT. This gives the protein CASRRAGTGPEAFF.

The sample holds a few counts of this clonotype. CDR3 in DNA: TGTGCCAGCAGCTCCCAAAGATTAGCGGGGGGAAAAGAGACCCAGTACTTC. Its protein product is CASSSQRLAGGKETQYF. This sequence joins TRBV7-9 and TRBJ2-5; 10 nucleotides line up with TRBD2. V was pared by 4 bases and J by 3 bases, with 11 bases of the junction left unmatched. CDR3 length equals 17 residues. Germline lookup yields CDR1 SEHNR and CDR2 FQNEAQ (reference sequence).

The chain joins TRBV7-9 to TRBJ2-1; a weak D match, TRBD2 (7 bases). The V end lost 10 bases, the J end lost 8 bases, and 21 bases lay between the germline ends. The CDR3 runs to 14 residues. Germline CDR1 is SEHNR and CDR2 is FQNEAQ (reference sequence). The CDR3 protein is CATLSVGGRYEQFF. The CDR3 nucleotides are TGTGCCACCCTCTCGGTGGGGGGGCGGTATGAGCAGTTCTTC.

The chain links TRBV6-1 to TRBJ2-1; D remains unclear. Germline V CDR1 and CDR2: MNHNS, SASEGT. This CDR3 is 10 amino acids long. V was trimmed by 6 bases and J by 13 bases, leaving 10 bases between them. The CDR3 DNA follows: TGTGCCAGCAGCGATCCCTTCCAGTTCTTC. Protein sequence: CASSDPFQFF.

This clonotype was picked up many times. J is TRBJ2-2 and V is TRBV4-3; possibly TRBD1 for D (5 bases). The V gene's germline CDR1 is LGHNA and CDR2 YSLEER. There are 14 residues in the CDR3. Deletions cut 3 bases from V and 3 bases from J, with 8 bases between. The CDR3 spells CASSHSGHTGELFF. Here the CDR3 DNA reads TGCGCCAGCAGCCATTCAGGGCACACCGGGGAGCTGTTTTTT.

There are a few counts of this clonotype. This sequence joins TRBV14 and TRBJ2-5; D is perhaps TRBD1 or TRBD2 (5 bases each). Germline V CDR1 and CDR2: SGHDN, FVKESK. The V end lost 3 bases, the J end lost 2 bases, and 13 bases lay between the germline ends. The CDR3 has 15 amino acids. CDR3 nucleotides: TGTGCCAGCAGCCATACCTTGGGACGGCAAGAGACCCAGTACTTC. It yields the protein CASSHTLGRQETQYF.

This clonotype has only a few counts. The rearrangement joins TRBV2 to TRBJ2-1; a possible D gene is TRBD2 (5 bases). The ends were cut back, 9 bases at V and 6 bases at J, with 6 bases in the middle. Germline assignment: CDR1 SNHLY and CDR2 FYNNEI. This CDR3 is built from 10 residues. The CDR3 is CASSVNEQFF. The CDR3 DNA reads TGTGCCAGTAGCGTCAATGAGCAGTTCTTC.

V gene TRBV10-3 combines with J gene TRBJ1-3; maybe TRBD1 (6 bases). Germline-derived CDR1 and CDR2 are ENHRY and SYGVKD. CDR3 size: 14 residues. The germline V and J ends were trimmed by 11 bases and 0 bases, with 14 bases remaining between them. CDR3 protein: CAVVGQFSGNTIYF. Written as DNA, the CDR3 is TGTGCCGTAGTCGGACAGTTCTCTGGAAACACCATATATTTT.

The chain links TRBV5-1 to TRBJ2-1; D may be TRBD1 (6 bases). The CDR3 is made up of 14 amino acids. CDR1 and CDR2 (germline): SGHRS, YFSETQ. The V end lost 4 bases, the J end lost 7 bases, and 15 bases lay between the germline ends. The CDR3 DNA follows: TGCGCCAGCAGCCCCCCCCGCCAGGGGAATGAGCAGTTCTTC. Protein product: CASSPPRQGNEQFF.

The J gene is TRBJ1-1, the V gene TRBV5-1, with 12 bases matching TRBD1. The germline V gene has CDR1 SGHRS and CDR2 YFSETQ. CDR3 size: 15 residues. Unmatched junction bases numbered 6, after V lost 6 bases and J lost 3 bases. DNA for the CDR3: TGCGCCAGCACCGGGGACAGGGGGCGGTACACTGAAGCTTTCTTT. It yields the protein CASTGDRGRYTEAFF. Filled out from reference TRBV5-1 and TRBJ1-1, the complete variable domain reads KAGVTQTPRYLIKTRGQQVTLSCSPISGHRSVSWYQQTPGQGLQFLFEYFSETQRNKGNFPGRFSGRQFSNSRSEMNVSTLELGDSALYLCASTGDRGRYTEAFFGQGTRLTVV.